This TCR beta chain comes out of a study of cytomegalovirus exposure and HLA in healthy donors. Germline CDR1 SNHLY, CDR2 FYNNEI. V lost 1 base and J lost 6, with 11 bases in between. The CDR3 sequence is 14 residues long. Study findings and constraints: Sequence variants that were highly shared formed a cluster that was likely a sequencing artifact. When a later analysis was performed, an Asian-associated ancestry cluster reportedly had fewer N-insertions than the roughly 730-donor mean.

A word on this clone: Its antigen is still unknown.

A multiplex PCR was run with 60 Vbeta primers and 13 Jbeta primers. Per the original methods: Unique TCR beta chains numbered around 75 million in a later analysis, with roughly 11 million shared. Assay used: immunoSEQ multiplex PCR; TCRdb lists only in-frame clones, some missing. D and trimming come from the DNA, and the V and J calls and clone size come from that table. The profile shows around 140,000 clones, 70% to 80% of them singletons. Sample: PBMCs. The rearrangement joins TRBV2 to TRBJ2-3; possible D gene TRBD2, 5 bases. The TCR comes from a woman younger than 35 in good health and CMV-seropositive. The CDR3 loop is CASSEVGVKDTQYF. The CDR3, as DNA: TGTGCCAGCAGTGAAGTGGGAGTGAAGGATACGCAGTATTTT.